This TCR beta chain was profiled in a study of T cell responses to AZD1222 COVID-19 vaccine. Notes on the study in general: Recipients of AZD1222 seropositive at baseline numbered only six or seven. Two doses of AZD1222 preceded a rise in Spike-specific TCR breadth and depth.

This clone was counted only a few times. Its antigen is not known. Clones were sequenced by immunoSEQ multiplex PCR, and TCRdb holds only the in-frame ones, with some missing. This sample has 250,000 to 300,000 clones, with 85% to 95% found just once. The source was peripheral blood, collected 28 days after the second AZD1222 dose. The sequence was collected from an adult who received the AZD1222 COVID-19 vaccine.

This CDR3 reads CASSPPDYNEKLFF. Here the CDR3 DNA reads TGTGCCAGCTCACCTCCGGATTATAATGAAAAACTGTTTTTT. The chain combines TRBV18 with TRBJ1-4; D ambiguous. Germline values: CDR1 KGHSH, CDR2 LQKENI. The V gene lost 3 bases and the J gene lost 4 bases, with 9 bases spanning the gap. The CDR3 loop spans 14 amino acids.